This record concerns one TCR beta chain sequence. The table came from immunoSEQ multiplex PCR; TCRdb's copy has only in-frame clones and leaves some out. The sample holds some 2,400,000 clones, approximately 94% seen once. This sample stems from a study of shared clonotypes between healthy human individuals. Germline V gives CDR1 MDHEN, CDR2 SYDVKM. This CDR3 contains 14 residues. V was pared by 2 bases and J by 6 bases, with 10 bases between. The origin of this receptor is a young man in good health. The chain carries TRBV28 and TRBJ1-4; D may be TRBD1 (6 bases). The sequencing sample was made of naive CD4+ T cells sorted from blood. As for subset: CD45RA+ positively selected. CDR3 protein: CASSLAGADEKLFF. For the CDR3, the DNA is TGTGCCAGCAGTTTAGCAGGGGCAGATGAAAAACTGTTTTTT.